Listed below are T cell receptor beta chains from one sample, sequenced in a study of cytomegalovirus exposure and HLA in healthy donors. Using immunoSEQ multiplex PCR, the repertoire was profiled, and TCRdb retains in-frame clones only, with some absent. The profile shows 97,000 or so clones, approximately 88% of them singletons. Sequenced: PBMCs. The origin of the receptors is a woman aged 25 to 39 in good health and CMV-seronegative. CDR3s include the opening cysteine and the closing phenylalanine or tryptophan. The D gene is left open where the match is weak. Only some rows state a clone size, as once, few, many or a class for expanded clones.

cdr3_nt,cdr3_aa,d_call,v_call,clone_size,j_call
TGTGCCAGCAGTCAAGGGGGGGTGAGTCAGCCCCAGCATTTT,CASSQGGVSQPQHF,.,TRBV2,.,TRBJ1-5
TGTGCCAGCAGTCACAACAGGGGGGTTTGGCACGAGCAGTACTTC,CASSHNRGVWHEQYF,TRBD1,TRBV27,.,TRBJ2-7
TGTGCCAGCAGCCATCGGACAGGGTCTGAAGCTTTCTTT,CASSHRTGSEAFF,TRBD1,TRBV11-1,.,TRBJ1-1
TGTGCCAGCAGCGTAGGGGAGGGGACAGGGCAACGCGAGCAGTACTTC,CASSVGEGTGQREQYF,TRBD1,TRBV9,once,TRBJ2-7
TGCGCCAGCAGCCCCTCGACAGGGGGCGCTGAAGCTTTCTTT,CASSPSTGGAEAFF,TRBD1,TRBV5-1,.,TRBJ1-1
TGTGCCAGCAGTCCCCGGAGAGGTTTCAATGAGCAGTTCTTC,CASSPRRGFNEQFF,.,TRBV28,few,TRBJ2-1
TGTGCCAGCAGCTTTGGGACAGCTTTCTCCGGGGGTAATTCACCCCTCCACTTT,CASSFGTAFSGGNSPLHF,TRBD1,TRBV7-8,.,TRBJ1-6
TGTGCCAGCAGCTTATTGTCCCAGCGCGAGCAGTACTTC,CASSLLSQREQYF,.,TRBV7-8,.,TRBJ2-7
TGTGCCAGCAGCTTGGTTGGAGAGGGCTCTGGGGCCAACGTCCTGACTTTC,CASSLVGEGSGANVLTF,.,TRBV5-6,once,TRBJ2-6
TGTGCCAGCAGCCTAAACGAGTGTAGGGGTGAAGCTTTCTTT,CASSLNECRGEAFF,.,TRBV21-1,.,TRBJ1-1
TGCGCCAGCAGCCCGGGGACAGGGGTTCACGAGCAGTACTTC,CASSPGTGVHEQYF,TRBD1,TRBV10-1,.,TRBJ2-7
TGTGCCAGCAGCGTAGGGAGTTCCGGGACTAGCCAACTCTACGAGCAGTACTTC,CASSVGSSGTSQLYEQYF,TRBD2,TRBV9,.,TRBJ2-7
TGTGCCAGCTCACCAGGACAGGTCCTCTCCTACGAGCAGTACTTC,CASSPGQVLSYEQYF,TRBD1,TRBV18,.,TRBJ2-7
TGTGCCAGCAGTGGAGGGGGGGGTACAACTAATGAAAAACTGTTTTTT,CASSGGGGTTNEKLFF,.,TRBV6-1,.,TRBJ1-4
TGTGCCAGCAGGAGGGGGCTTGGTGAAGCTTTCTTT,CASRRGLGEAFF,TRBD1,TRBV2,once,TRBJ1-1
TGTGCCAGCAGCGTAGCTGCGGGAGGGGGCTACGAGCAGTACTTC,CASSVAAGGGYEQYF,TRBD2,TRBV9,few,TRBJ2-7
TGTGCCAGCAGCCCCGGGAATTTCAGGGAGACCCAGTACTTC,CASSPGNFRETQYF,.,TRBV11-2,.,TRBJ2-5
TGTGCCAGCAGCCAAGTAGTCGGGTCGGGCGAGCAGTACTTC,CASSQVVGSGEQYF,.,TRBV14,.,TRBJ2-7
TGCGCCAGCAGCCAAGATCTTCCGGACAGTACCCCTCGGTATGGCTACACCTTC,CASSQDLPDSTPRYGYTF,.,TRBV4-1,.,TRBJ1-2
TGTGCCAGCAGCGTACAGGGGGGCTGGGAGACCCAGTACTTC,CASSVQGGWETQYF,.,TRBV9,few,TRBJ2-5
TGTGCCAGCAGTTCCGGGACAGGGGGGGTTAGCAATCAGCCCCAGCATTTT,CASSSGTGGVSNQPQHF,TRBD1,TRBV28,.,TRBJ1-5
TGTGCCAGCCCAGGGACCTACGAGCAGTACTTC,CASPGTYEQYF,.,TRBV6-5,.,TRBJ2-7
TGCAGCGCGGGACAGGGGGCGGATGAGCAGTACTTC,CSAGQGADEQYF,TRBD1,TRBV29-1,.,TRBJ2-7
TGTGCCAGCAGTCCCGGTCTCCATCCGCGAGCTTTCTTT,CASSPGLHPRAFF,.,TRBV5-4,.,TRBJ1-1
TGTGCCAGCAGTTTCCTTGGGTACAGGGGGCGAAACGTACGTGGCTACACCTTC,CASSFLGYRGRNVRGYTF,TRBD1,TRBV28,few,TRBJ1-2
TGTGCCAGCAGCCCCGGGACTAGCGGTGGACCCTACGAGCAGTACTTC,CASSPGTSGGPYEQYF,TRBD2,TRBV7-2,.,TRBJ2-7
TGCGCCAGCAGCACTGGCTTAAGGGCGGGGGCGAGCAACACTGAAGCTTTCTTT,CASSTGLRAGASNTEAFF,.,TRBV5-1,.,TRBJ1-1
TGCGCCAGCAGCTTGCGGGGTGTTGGGACAGATACGCAGTATTTT,CASSLRGVGTDTQYF,.,TRBV5-1,.,TRBJ2-3
TGTGCCAGCAGCTTGCCCGGGACAGGGGTATCCGAGCAGTACTTC,CASSLPGTGVSEQYF,TRBD1,TRBV5-4,.,TRBJ2-7
TGTGCCAGCAGTGGTACAGCCAGGGGGAATGAGCAGTTCTTC,CASSGTARGNEQFF,TRBD1,TRBV6-1,.,TRBJ2-1
TGCGCCAGCAGCTCCGGGACTCTCGGGAACGAGCAGTACTTC,CASSSGTLGNEQYF,.,TRBV5-1,.,TRBJ2-7
TGTGCCAGCAGTTACGAACGGGACAGGGGCAATTATGGCTACACCTTC,CASSYERDRGNYGYTF,TRBD1,TRBV6-5,.,TRBJ1-2
TGTGCCACGCGATTGTACACTGAAGCTTTCTTT,CATRLYTEAFF,.,TRBV19,.,TRBJ1-1
TGTGCCAGTAGTATCTCTAGGAGGGACACCGGGGAGCTGTTTTTT,CASSISRRDTGELFF,.,TRBV19,.,TRBJ2-2
TGTGCCAGCTCACCACGGGACAGCGACCAGAGTGGCTACACCTTC,CASSPRDSDQSGYTF,TRBD1,TRBV18,.,TRBJ1-2
TGCGCCAGCAGCTTGGAACAGTCACCCTTGTCCCTCCACTTT,CASSLEQSPLSLHF,.,TRBV5-1,once,TRBJ1-6
TGTGCTAGCAGCTTAATGGAGGGGGCAGGGTATGAGCAGTACTTC,CASSLMEGAGYEQYF,.,TRBV7-7,.,TRBJ2-7
TGTGCCAGCAGCTTACGTGGACAGGGGTCCTTCGCGAACACCGGGGAGCTGTTTTTT,CASSLRGQGSFANTGELFF,TRBD1,TRBV7-8,.,TRBJ2-2
TGTGCCAGCAGCACGAACAGGGTGAACACTGAAGCTTTCTTT,CASSTNRVNTEAFF,.,TRBV2,few,TRBJ1-1
TGTGCCAGCAGTGGGCTCACCCAGGGATCCGAGCAGTACTTC,CASSGLTQGSEQYF,.,TRBV6-1,.,TRBJ2-7
TGTGCCAGCAGTTACGAGGATGAGACCGGGGAGCTGTTTTTT,CASSYEDETGELFF,.,TRBV6-6,.,TRBJ2-2
TGTGCCAGCCTCGGGGACAGGGGGAACTATGGCTACACCTTC,CASLGDRGNYGYTF,TRBD1,TRBV5-6,.,TRBJ1-2
TGTGCCAGTAGTTATTGGCGGGGGACTAGCAATCAGCCCCAGCATTTT,CASSYWRGTSNQPQHF,.,TRBV19,.,TRBJ1-5
TGTGCCGGTGGTCCCCCAAAGAGGGGCACAGATACGCAGTATTTT,CAGGPPKRGTDTQYF,.,TRBV10-3,.,TRBJ2-3
TGCGCCAGCAGCTTTCTCAATGAGCAGTTCTTC,CASSFLNEQFF,.,TRBV5-1,.,TRBJ2-1
TGTGCCAGCAGCTTGGCCCAGGGGGTCGGCACCGGGGAGCTGTTTTTT,CASSLAQGVGTGELFF,TRBD1,TRBV5-4,.,TRBJ2-2
TGTGCCAGCAGCGTATCGGGACAGGAATCGGGAAACACCATATATTTT,CASSVSGQESGNTIYF,TRBD1,TRBV9,.,TRBJ1-3
TGCGCCAGCTATAACCCGGGACAGGGGGCCACCCTGTACTTC,CASYNPGQGATLYF,TRBD1,TRBV5-1,once,TRBJ2-7
TGTGCCAGCAGCTTATATGGTTTGCTAGCGGGAGAGGTTTGGGCAGATACGCAGTATTTT,CASSLYGLLAGEVWADTQYF,TRBD2,TRBV7-6,once,TRBJ2-3
TGCGCCAGCAGCCAACTGCAGGTGTCTGGAAACACCATATATTTT,CASSQLQVSGNTIYF,.,TRBV4-1,.,TRBJ1-3
TGTGCCAGCTCCCATGACAGGGACTTAAGTCAGCCCCAGCATTTT,CASSHDRDLSQPQHF,TRBD1,TRBV18,few,TRBJ1-5
TGTGCCAGCAGCTTAGGGCTAGCTGGGCGCGCCGGGGAGCTGTTTTTT,CASSLGLAGRAGELFF,.,TRBV11-3,few,TRBJ2-2
TGTGCCAGCAGCTTTCCGACAGGAGGCACAGATACGCAGTATTTT,CASSFPTGGTDTQYF,.,TRBV5-6,.,TRBJ2-3
TGTGCCAGCATCCTATTAGGGGCTAACTATGGCTACACCTTC,CASILLGANYGYTF,.,TRBV7-9,once,TRBJ1-2